The present TCR beta chain was sequenced within a study of T cells in localized non-small cell lung cancer. Sequenced by immunoSEQ multiplex PCR; TCRdb stores in-frame clones only, minus some. Of under 55,000 clones in the sample, 80% were seen once. Regarding this clone: Its antigen is unidentified.

Findings and caveats of the study: Increased T cell density in blood showed an association with longer overall survival. Maximal T cell clonality occurred in uninvolved adjacent lung, with tumor ranking below it.

The junction had 12 bases not matched to a gene; V was cut back by 3 bases and J by 4 bases. The CDR3 sequence is 19 residues long. The germline V gene encodes CDR1 MNHNS and CDR2 SASEGT. The clonotype originates from a woman aged 40 to 75 with stage II lung adenocarcinoma. The chain links TRBV6-1 to TRBJ2-5; 15 positions agree with TRBD2. Material: PBMCs, obtained before any cancer treatment. DNA of the CDR3: TGTGCCAGCAGTGATTTTACCGGGACTAGCGGGGGGAGTGGAGAGACCCAGTACTTC. This sequence encodes CASSDFTGTSGGSGETQYF.